This is a list of T cell receptor beta chains from one sample in a study of CD8 T cells in Susac syndrome. From the immunoSEQ multiplex PCR reads, TCRdb called clonotypes with MiXCR, one entry per CDR3 protein. The sample yields 150,000 to 250,000 distinct CDR3 sequences, around 96% seen once. Sample: CD4+ T cells from PBMCs. The source is a human donor with multiple sclerosis. Each CDR3 is given with its conserved first and last residue. Fields, in order: CDR3 DNA, CDR3 protein, J gene, clone size, V gene, D gene. D genes are given only for firm matches. For some rows the clone size is stated as once, few or many, or as a class when expanded; others skip it.

cdr3_nt: TGCGCCAGCAGCCCTGGGACAGACCCACAGAATTATCAGCCCCAGCATTTT
cdr3_aa: CASSPGTDPQNYQPQHF
j_call: TRBJ1-5
clone_size: NA
v_call: TRBV5-1
d_call: TRBD1

cdr3_nt: TGTGCCTGGAGCCCGAGCTCCTACGAGCAGTACTTC
cdr3_aa: CAWSPSSYEQYF
j_call: TRBJ2-7
clone_size: few
v_call: TRBV30
d_call: NA

cdr3_nt: TGCAGCGTTGATGCCCCGGGATCCTACGAGCAGTACTTC
cdr3_aa: CSVDAPGSYEQYF
j_call: TRBJ2-7
clone_size: NA
v_call: TRBV29-1
d_call: NA

cdr3_nt: TGTGCCAGTAGGGGGAGAGGGGCGGAATCCTACGAGCAGTACTTC
cdr3_aa: CASRGRGAESYEQYF
j_call: TRBJ2-7
clone_size: NA
v_call: TRBV27
d_call: NA

cdr3_nt: TGTGCCAGCAGGCCCAGACTTGGCAGGCAGTACTTC
cdr3_aa: CASRPRLGRQYF
j_call: TRBJ2-7
clone_size: NA
v_call: TRBV12-3/TRBV12-4
d_call: NA

cdr3_nt: TGCAGTGCTAGTCCCCCCACGGGGACAAACTACAATGAGCAGTTCTTC
cdr3_aa: CSASPPTGTNYNEQFF
j_call: TRBJ2-1
clone_size: NA
v_call: TRBV20-1
d_call: NA

cdr3_nt: TGTGCCACCAGCAGAGATAACCTTGGCAATGGCTACACCTTC
cdr3_aa: CATSRDNLGNGYTF
j_call: TRBJ1-2
clone_size: NA
v_call: TRBV15
d_call: NA

cdr3_nt: TGCGCCAGCAGCTCGGGACACCGAGATGAGCAGTTCTTC
cdr3_aa: CASSSGHRDEQFF
j_call: TRBJ2-1
clone_size: NA
v_call: TRBV5-1
d_call: NA

cdr3_nt: TGTGCCAGCTCACCTCAAAGCGGGGGGCGACTCATTAATGAGCAGTTCTTC
cdr3_aa: CASSPQSGGRLINEQFF
j_call: TRBJ2-1
clone_size: NA
v_call: TRBV18
d_call: TRBD2

cdr3_nt: TGTGCCACCTGGAGACAGGGGGGTACCGGGGAGCTGTTTTTT
cdr3_aa: CATWRQGGTGELFF
j_call: TRBJ2-2
clone_size: NA
v_call: TRBV24-1
d_call: TRBD1

cdr3_nt: TGTGCCAGCAGTTCCCCCCGGTGGGAGCAGTACTTC
cdr3_aa: CASSSPRWEQYF
j_call: TRBJ2-7
clone_size: NA
v_call: TRBV28
d_call: NA

cdr3_nt: TGTGCCAGCAGTTTCGAGAGGGGCATCAGAACTTTCTTT
cdr3_aa: CASSFERGIRTFF
j_call: TRBJ1-1
clone_size: NA
v_call: TRBV6-5
d_call: NA

cdr3_nt: TGCAGTGCTAGAGTGGATGGGGGGGCGAATTCACCCCTCCACTTT
cdr3_aa: CSARVDGGANSPLHF
j_call: TRBJ1-6
clone_size: NA
v_call: TRBV20-1
d_call: NA

cdr3_nt: TGTGCCAGCAGCTTCGGACGGTCGGAGCTGTTTTTT
cdr3_aa: CASSFGRSELFF
j_call: TRBJ2-2
clone_size: NA
v_call: TRBV7-3
d_call: NA

cdr3_nt: TGTGCCTGGGCCGGGACAGGGGATACGCAGTATTTT
cdr3_aa: CAWAGTGDTQYF
j_call: TRBJ2-3
clone_size: NA
v_call: TRBV30
d_call: TRBD1

cdr3_nt: TGTGCCAGCAGCTTCAATCATCAGCCCCAGCATTTT
cdr3_aa: CASSFNHQPQHF
j_call: TRBJ1-5
clone_size: NA
v_call: TRBV7-9
d_call: NA

cdr3_nt: TGTGCTAGCAGCTTAGGACAGGGGAACACAGATACGCAGTATTTT
cdr3_aa: CASSLGQGNTDTQYF
j_call: TRBJ2-3
clone_size: NA
v_call: TRBV7-7
d_call: TRBD1

cdr3_nt: TGTGCCAGTACCGGACAGGAGGGACTCTATGGCTACACCTTC
cdr3_aa: CASTGQEGLYGYTF
j_call: TRBJ1-2
clone_size: NA
v_call: TRBV19
d_call: TRBD1

cdr3_nt: TGTGCCAACGCACTTAACTATGGCTACACCTTC
cdr3_aa: CANALNYGYTF
j_call: TRBJ1-2
clone_size: NA
v_call: TRBV2
d_call: NA

cdr3_nt: TGTGCTAGTGGTTTGGTCCCAGGGGATTGGGACACTGAAGCTTTCTTT
cdr3_aa: CASGLVPGDWDTEAFF
j_call: TRBJ1-1
clone_size: NA
v_call: TRBV12-5
d_call: NA

cdr3_nt: TGTGCCAGCGCCCTAGGAGGGGGCTATGGCTACACCTTC
cdr3_aa: CASALGGGYGYTF
j_call: TRBJ1-2
clone_size: NA
v_call: TRBV9
d_call: NA

cdr3_nt: TGTGCCAGCAGTTTAAGGCAGGTTTATGGCTACACCTTC
cdr3_aa: CASSLRQVYGYTF
j_call: TRBJ1-2
clone_size: few
v_call: TRBV12-3/TRBV12-4
d_call: NA

cdr3_nt: TGTGCCAGCAGCTCCCCACAGACAACTAATGAAAAACTGTTTTTT
cdr3_aa: CASSSPQTTNEKLFF
j_call: TRBJ1-4
clone_size: NA
v_call: TRBV7-9
d_call: NA

cdr3_nt: TGTGCCAGCAGTTTCCCTAGCGGGGGGTCAGAGACCCAGTACTTC
cdr3_aa: CASSFPSGGSETQYF
j_call: TRBJ2-5
clone_size: NA
v_call: TRBV12-3/TRBV12-4
d_call: TRBD2

cdr3_nt: TGCAGTGCTAGAGATGTGGCAAACTACGAGCAGTACTTC
cdr3_aa: CSARDVANYEQYF
j_call: TRBJ2-7
clone_size: NA
v_call: TRBV20-1
d_call: NA

cdr3_nt: TGTGCCAGCAGACGGCGGACTAGCGGAGAGACCCAGTACTTC
cdr3_aa: CASRRRTSGETQYF
j_call: TRBJ2-5
clone_size: NA
v_call: TRBV13
d_call: TRBD2

cdr3_nt: TGTGCCAGCAGGTCGAGCGCCGGGGAGCTGTTTTTT
cdr3_aa: CASRSSAGELFF
j_call: TRBJ2-2
clone_size: NA
v_call: TRBV3-1
d_call: NA

cdr3_nt: TGTGCCAGCAGCCAAGGTGGGACAGGGGCGGGTCAGCCCCAGCATTTT
cdr3_aa: CASSQGGTGAGQPQHF
j_call: TRBJ1-5
clone_size: NA
v_call: TRBV3-1
d_call: TRBD1

cdr3_nt: TGCAGTGCTAGAGGGGGAGGCTACACCTTC
cdr3_aa: CSARGGGYTF
j_call: TRBJ1-2
clone_size: NA
v_call: TRBV20-1
d_call: NA

cdr3_nt: TGCAGCGTGGACCCACAGGGGGTCACTGAAGCTTTCTTT
cdr3_aa: CSVDPQGVTEAFF
j_call: TRBJ1-1
clone_size: NA
v_call: TRBV29-1
d_call: TRBD1

cdr3_nt: TGTGCCAGCAGCGACAGGGTTTTCGACGAGCAGTACTTC
cdr3_aa: CASSDRVFDEQYF
j_call: TRBJ2-7
clone_size: NA
v_call: TRBV9
d_call: NA

cdr3_nt: TGTGCCAGTAGTTCCCAATCTAGCGGGAATGAGCAGTTCTTC
cdr3_aa: CASSSQSSGNEQFF
j_call: TRBJ2-1
clone_size: NA
v_call: TRBV19
d_call: TRBD2

cdr3_nt: TGTGCCAGCAGCTTAGTCGTTAGCGGGAGGGCCTTGAACGAGCAGTACTTC
cdr3_aa: CASSLVVSGRALNEQYF
j_call: TRBJ2-7
clone_size: NA
v_call: TRBV7-8
d_call: TRBD2

cdr3_nt: TGCAGTGCTAGAACTAGCGGGAGCCAACGGGGGTACGAGCAGTACTTC
cdr3_aa: CSARTSGSQRGYEQYF
j_call: TRBJ2-7
clone_size: NA
v_call: TRBV20-1
d_call: TRBD2

cdr3_nt: TGCAGTTCGAGGGGGGGGGCCTATGAGCAGTTCTTC
cdr3_aa: CSSRGGAYEQFF
j_call: TRBJ2-1
clone_size: NA
v_call: TRBV20-1
d_call: NA

cdr3_nt: TGTGCCACCAGCAGAGTCCGGCAGGGGCTGGGGACCCAGTACTTC
cdr3_aa: CATSRVRQGLGTQYF
j_call: TRBJ2-5
clone_size: NA
v_call: TRBV15
d_call: NA

cdr3_nt: TGCAGCTATCAGCGGGACTACGAGCAGTACTTC
cdr3_aa: CSYQRDYEQYF
j_call: TRBJ2-7
clone_size: NA
v_call: TRBV29-1
d_call: TRBD2

cdr3_nt: TGTGCCGTCCCCTCCCCCTCTGGGGCCAACGTCCTGACTTTC
cdr3_aa: CAVPSPSGANVLTF
j_call: TRBJ2-6
clone_size: NA
v_call: TRBV7-7
d_call: NA

cdr3_nt: TGTGCTAGTGGCAACCCCAGACAGGGGGCCAGGGATGAGCAGTTCTTC
cdr3_aa: CASGNPRQGARDEQFF
j_call: TRBJ2-1
clone_size: NA
v_call: TRBV12-5
d_call: TRBD1

cdr3_nt: TGTGCCAGCAGCCAGGCTAGCGGGCCGACTAGAGCGGAGACCCAGTACTTC
cdr3_aa: CASSQASGPTRAETQYF
j_call: TRBJ2-5
clone_size: NA
v_call: TRBV3-1
d_call: TRBD2